This T cell receptor beta chain was identified during a study of blood T cell repertoires in COVID-19. Sequencing was performed with immunoSEQ multiplex PCR; in TCRdb, only in-frame clones are kept and a portion is missing. The table shows roughly 120,000 clones, with 88% occurring only once. Germline assignment: CDR1 SGDLS and CDR2 YYNGEE. Trimming at V came to 0 bases and at J to 2 bases, leaving 4 bases not matched to a gene. The CDR3 consists of 16 residues. This receptor was taken from a woman in her 50s with active or convalescent COVID-19. V usage is TRBV9 and J usage is TRBJ2-2, with TRBD1 identical over 7 bases. The material sequenced was peripheral blood. The CDR3 region has the DNA TGTGCCAGCAGCGTAGTCGGGACAGAAAACACCGGGGAGCTGTTTTTT. Its protein is CASSVVGTENTGELFF. The whole variable domain, remainder taken from reference TRBV9 and TRBJ2-2, is DSGVTQTPKHLITATGQRVTLRCSPRSGDLSVYWYQQSLDQGLQFLIQYYNGEERAKGNILERFSAQQFPDLHSELNLSSLELGDSALYFCASSVVGTENTGELFFGEGSRLTVL.